The clone carrying this T cell receptor (beta chain) was counted at least ten times. These data belong to a study of breast tumors, draining lymph nodes, adjacent tissues. Samples came from axillary lymph nodes draining the breast cancer. The CDR3 is made up of 18 amino acids. Germline assignment: CDR1 SGHTA and CDR2 FQGNSA. J lost 1 base, V lost 4 bases, and 11 bases had no gene match. TCRdb processed the multiplex PCR reads anew with MiXCR; each CDR3 protein has one entry. The data show fewer than 140,000 distinct CDR3 sequences, under 40% seen once. The J gene is TRBJ2-2, the V gene TRBV7-2; 8 bases fit TRBD1. This sequence was found in a female donor with breast cancer. Some clones in this sample may be carry-over from other donors' samples. Sequenced: axillary lymph node tissue. CDR3 DNA: TGTGCCAGCAGCTCCTTGGGCGGACAGGGTATGAACACCGGGGAGCTGTTTTTT. This translates into CASSSLGGQGMNTGELFF.